A single sample gave rise to the 32 T cell receptor beta chains below, sequenced in a study of CD8 T cells in Susac syndrome. An input of about 0.45 to 1 ug of RNA was subjected to reverse transcription using random hexamers. Each CDR3 protein is one row after TCRdb ran MiXCR on the immunoSEQ multiplex PCR reads. The sample lists 150,000 to 200,000 distinct CDR3 sequences; almost 96% were seen once. Material for sequencing was CD4+ T cells from PBMCs. These receptor sequences come from a human donor with multiple sclerosis.

The V and J genes are TRBV29-1 and TRBJ2-2; D is undetermined. CDR1 SQVTM and CDR2 ANQGSEA come from the germline V gene. CDR3 length: 18 amino acids. Trimming stripped 7 bases from V and 0 bases from J, with 24 bases between. The CDR3 DNA reads as TGCAGCGCCTGGGTGAAACCGACACGCGGAGCGAACACCGGGGAGCTGTTTTTT. It translates to CSAWVKPTRGANTGELFF.

The chain combines TRBV4-1 with TRBJ2-1; weak D call: TRBD2 (6 bases). The V end was cut by 0 bases, the J end by 6 bases, with 9 bases between. CDR1 is MGHRA and CDR2 is YSYEKL in the germline V gene. This CDR3 has 14 residues. The DNA for the CDR3 is TGCGCCAGCAGCCAAGATTGGACTACCAATGAGCAGTTCTTC. It codes for CASSQDWTTNEQFF.

V usage is TRBV29-1 and J usage is TRBJ1-1, with 10 bases that match TRBD1. From germline, CDR1 is SQVTM and CDR2 ANQGSEA. This CDR3 has 12 residues. J lost 4 bases, V lost 6 bases, and 2 bases had no gene match. In DNA, the CDR3 is TGCAGCGTACGGGACAGGGGCACTGAAGCTTTCTTT. This encodes CSVRDRGTEAFF. The entire variable domain, with the rest obtained from reference TRBV29-1 and TRBJ1-1, is as follows: SAVISQKPSRDICQRGTSLTIQCQVDSQVTMMFWYRQQPGQSLTLIATANQGSEATYESGFVIDKFPISRPNLTFSTLTVSNMSPEDSSIYLCSVRDRGTEAFFGQGTRLTVV.

This clonotype came up once. V is TRBV30 and J is TRBJ2-1; D gene unclear. CDR3 length equals 12 residues. V dropped 0 bases and J dropped 8 bases, with 8 bases sitting between them. Germline CDR1 reads GTSNPN; CDR2 reads SVGIG (reference sequence). The chain's CDR3 is CAWSVSDYEQFF. The CDR3 nucleotides read TGTGCCTGGAGTGTTAGTGACTATGAGCAGTTCTTC. Filled out from reference TRBV30 and TRBJ2-1, the complete variable domain reads SQTIHQWPATLVQPVGSPLSLECTVEGTSNPNLYWYRQAAGRGLQLLFYSVGIGQISSEVPQNLSASRPQDRQFILSSKKLLLSDSGFYLCAWSVSDYEQFFGPGTRLTVL.

The chain recombines TRBV30 with TRBJ2-7; 12 nucleotides agree with TRBD2. The CDR3 is 14 amino acids. The junction had 5 bases not matched to a gene; V was cut back by 3 bases and J by 5 bases. Looked up from germline, CDR1 is GTSNPN and CDR2 is SVGIG (reference sequence). CDR3 coding DNA: TGTGCCTGGAGCCTAGCGGGGGGGCCCCACGAGCAGTACTTC. Translating gives CAWSLAGGPHEQYF.

The rearrangement links TRBV30 to TRBJ2-7; D call uncertain. Germline V CDR1 and CDR2: GTSNPN, SVGIG (reference sequence). This CDR3 comprises 13 residues. The V gene lost 5 bases and the J gene lost 2 bases, with 13 bases spanning the gap. The CDR3 DNA reads TGTGCCTGGGGGCGGACCATTACCTACGAGCAGTACTTC. Its translation is CAWGRTITYEQYF.

The rearrangement links TRBV12-3 or TRBV12-4 to TRBJ1-1; no definite D call. CDR3 size: 13 residues. The V gene lost 8 bases and the J gene lost 1 base, with 11 bases spanning the gap. DNA for the CDR3: TGTGCCAGCTCTTTGAAGGGGAACACTGAAGCTTTCTTT. Protein: CASSLKGNTEAFF.

This clonotype occurred once. As DNA, the CDR3 is TGTGCCTGGAGTGGCTACTCAAAAAGGACTAGTGCGAGCACAGATACGCAGTATTTT. This gives the protein CAWSGYSKRTSASTDTQYF. The gene calls are TRBV30 and TRBJ2-3; 7 bases align to TRBD2. Trimming took 1 base from V and 0 from J; bases not matched to a gene: 16. CDR1 is GTSNPN, CDR2 SVGIG, per germline (reference sequence). This CDR3 spans 19 amino acids.

The chain couples TRBV3-1 to TRBJ2-7, with D possibly being TRBD1 or TRBD2 (5 bases each). The CDR3 length is 15 residues. V was shortened by 7 bases and J by 3 bases, with 19 bases between the two germline ends. Germline V gives CDR1 LGHDT, CDR2 YNNKEL (reference sequence). This CDR3 reads CASTHSRELDYEQYF. The CDR3 DNA is TGTGCCAGCACCCACTCCAGGGAGCTTGACTACGAGCAGTACTTC.

This sequence joins TRBV5-6 and TRBJ1-2; weak D call: TRBD1 (5 bases). The V and J ends lost 4 bases and 4 bases respectively, with 11 bases between them. This CDR3 is built from 13 residues. The germline gives CDR1 SGHDT, CDR2 YYEEEE. The DNA for the CDR3 is TGTGCCAGCAGCCCTGCAGGGATCTATGGCTACACCTTC. Translating gives CASSPAGIYGYTF.

The chain employs TRBV19 and TRBJ2-7; either TRBD1 or TRBD2 may fit D (5 bases each). Germline V CDR1 and CDR2: LNHDA, SQIVND (reference sequence). Between the trimmed V and J ends, which lost 5 bases and 3 bases, there was a span of 11 bases. This CDR3 contains 13 residues. As DNA, the CDR3 is TGTGCCAGTAGTTTCCGGGACGGCTACGAGCAGTACTTC. This translates into CASSFRDGYEQYF. Together with reference TRBV19 and TRBJ2-7, the CDR3 gives the full variable domain: DGGITQSPKYLFRKEGQNVTLSCEQNLNHDAMYWYRQDPGQGLRLIYYSQIVNDFQKGDIAEGYSVSREKKESFPLTVTSAQKNPTAFYLCASSFRDGYEQYFGPGTRLTVT.

This clonotype appeared a single time. The chain combines TRBV30 with TRBJ1-2, with a possible D match to TRBD1 (5 bases). V gave up 5 bases and J gave up 7 bases, with 17 bases separating them. From germline, CDR1 is GTSNPN and CDR2 SVGIG (reference sequence). The CDR3 runs 13 residues. As DNA, the CDR3 is TGTGCCTGGGACAGAGGCTCCTCTAGTGGCTACACCTTC. It specifies CAWDRGSSSGYTF. Based on the CDR3 plus reference TRBV30 and TRBJ1-2, the full variable domain is SQTIHQWPATLVQPVGSPLSLECTVEGTSNPNLYWYRQAAGRGLQLLFYSVGIGQISSEVPQNLSASRPQDRQFILSSKKLLLSDSGFYLCAWDRGSSSGYTFGSGTRLTVV.

This chain joins TRBV18 and TRBJ2-7, with a possible D match to TRBD2 (5 bases). CDR1 and CDR2 (germline): KGHSH, LQKENI. The CDR3 consists of 14 residues. With 3 bases removed from V and 6 bases from J, the gap between germline ends came to 15 bases. The CDR3 protein is CASSPADGVLEQYF. The CDR3, as DNA: TGTGCCAGCTCACCGGCGGACGGGGTACTCGAGCAGTACTTC. Complete variable domain (other parts from reference TRBV18 and TRBJ2-7): NAGVMQNPRHLVRRRGQEARLRCSPMKGHSHVYWYRQLPEEGLKFMVYLQKENIIDESGMPKERFSAEFPKEGPSILRIQQVVRGDSAAYFCASSPADGVLEQYFGPGTRLTVT.

This chain links TRBV7-6 with TRBJ2-3; 9 nucleotides match TRBD2. In germline, CDR1 is SGHVS, CDR2 FNYEAQ. The CDR3 is 17 residues long. J was trimmed by 4 bases and V by 5 bases; bases with no gene match: 13. The CDR3 sequence is CASSPRGSGGRADTQYF. In nucleotides, the CDR3 is TGTGCCAGCAGCCCCCGGGGTAGCGGGGGCCGGGCAGATACGCAGTATTTT. Variable domain in full (rest from reference TRBV7-6 and TRBJ2-3): GAGVSQSPRYKVTKRGQDVALRCDPISGHVSLYWYRQALGQGPEFLTYFNYEAQQDKSGLPNDRFSAERPEGSISTLTIQRTEQRDSAMYRCASSPRGSGGRADTQYFGPGTRLTVL.

The chain is built from TRBV29-1 and TRBJ1-1; unclear D gene. The germline V gene has CDR1 SQVTM and CDR2 ANQGSEA. CDR3 length equals 11 residues. The V end lost 8 bases, the J end lost 1 base, and 8 bases lay between the germline ends. The CDR3 DNA is TGCAGCTGCGTCAGGAACACTGAAGCTTTCTTT. Its protein product is CSCVRNTEAFF. The variable domain in full, with the rest retrieved from reference TRBV29-1 and TRBJ1-1, is SAVISQKPSRDICQRGTSLTIQCQVDSQVTMMFWYRQQPGQSLTLIATANQGSEATYESGFVIDKFPISRPNLTFSTLTVSNMSPEDSSIYLCSCVRNTEAFFGQGTRLTVV.

The chain carries TRBV28 and TRBJ1-5; D is ambiguous. V lost 5 bases to trimming and J lost 7 bases, with 18 bases between them. CDR1 MDHEN and CDR2 SYDVKM come from the germline V gene. The CDR3 is 15 residues long. CDR3 DNA: TGTGCCAGCAGTGGCGAAAAGGGTTGGGGACAGCCCCAGCATTTT. Amino acid sequence: CASSGEKGWGQPQHF.

CDR3 residues: CASTTGTPPYQPQHF. In nucleotides, the CDR3 is TGTGCCAGCACCACAGGGACACCGCCCTATCAGCCCCAGCATTTT. V usage is TRBV6-5 and J usage is TRBJ1-5; possible D gene TRBD1, 6 bases. Trimming pared 7 bases from V and 5 bases from J, leaving 18 bases between. The length of the CDR3 is 15 residues. The germline CDR1 and CDR2 sequences are MNHEY and SVGAGI.

The chain carries TRBV12-5 and TRBJ1-4, with 8 bases matching TRBD1. Germline loops: CDR1 LGHNT, CDR2 FRNRAP. Losses at the gene ends were 6 bases for V and 7 bases for J; bases not matched to a gene: 7. The length of the CDR3 is 14 residues. CDR3 nucleotides: TGTGCTAGTGGCCAAGGACAGGGAGGTGAAAAACTGTTTTTT. This gives the protein CASGQGQGGEKLFF.

This chain uses TRBV28 with TRBJ1-2; D perhaps matches TRBD1 (5 bases). Trimming took off 8 bases at V and 5 bases at J, with 15 bases between the two ends. The germline V gene encodes CDR1 MDHEN and CDR2 SYDVKM. The CDR3 has 13 amino acids. CDR3 coding DNA: TGTGCCAGCCAACTCCCCCAGGGTTATGGCTACACCTTC. It codes for CASQLPQGYGYTF.

J is TRBJ1-4 and V is TRBV3-1, with 8 bases identical to TRBD1. V trimming: 4 bases; J trimming: 7 bases; junction bases outside the gene matches: 5. Germline-derived CDR1 and CDR2 are LGHDT and YNNKEL (reference sequence). CDR3 length: 14 amino acids. CDR3 in amino acids: CASSLRTGSEKLFF. The CDR3 coding sequence is TGTGCCAGCAGCCTCCGGACAGGGAGTGAAAAACTGTTTTTT.

The chain joins TRBV7-2 to TRBJ2-6, with D perhaps being TRBD1 or TRBD2 (5 bases each). V shed 5 bases and J shed 3 bases, with 14 bases lying between them. Germline V gene sequence: CDR1 SGHTA, CDR2 FQGNSA. CDR3 length equals 16 residues. The CDR3: CASSLVMGVGANVLTF. The CDR3 DNA reads as TGTGCCAGCAGCCTAGTAATGGGGGTTGGGGCCAACGTCCTGACTTTC.

The V gene is TRBV7-6, the J gene TRBJ2-1; D is tentatively TRBD1 or TRBD2 (5 bases each). V dropped 5 bases and J dropped 8 bases, with 16 bases sitting between them. CDR1 and CDR2 (germline): SGHVS, FNYEAQ. This CDR3 spans 14 amino acids. For the CDR3, the DNA is TGTGCCAGCAGCCGTGGGACCGCGGTGGATGAGCAGTTCTTC. Residues: CASSRGTAVDEQFF.

The CDR3 DNA reads as TGTGCCAGCAGCATGGACGGAAATTCACCCCTCCACTTT. It codes for CASSMDGNSPLHF. The chain carries TRBV7-9 and TRBJ1-6; D unclear. The germline V gene has CDR1 SEHNR and CDR2 FQNEAQ (reference sequence). The CDR3 contains 13 residues. V lost 5 bases and J 7 bases, leaving 9 bases between the germline ends.

The V and J genes are TRBV20-1 and TRBJ2-7; TRBD2 aligns across 10 bases. The junction had 8 bases not matched to a gene; V was cut back by 6 bases and J by 3 bases. Germline V lookup: CDR1 DFQATT, CDR2 SNEGSKA (reference sequence). The CDR3 has 14 residues. CDR3 sequence: CSAVSGGASYEQYF. The DNA for the CDR3 is TGCAGTGCCGTGAGCGGGGGGGCCAGCTACGAGCAGTACTTC.

CDR3 in DNA: TGTGCCTGGAGTGTACGCCAGGGGAGGTATGGCTACACCTTC. This sequence encodes CAWSVRQGRYGYTF. The J gene is TRBJ1-2, the V gene TRBV30, with a weak D call TRBD1 (6 bases). V was cut by 0 bases and J by 5 bases, with 13 bases left in between. This CDR3 spans 14 amino acids. Looked up from germline, CDR1 is GTSNPN and CDR2 is SVGIG (reference sequence).

The chain joins TRBV20-1 to TRBJ2-6; TRBD1 agrees at 7 bases. Per germline, CDR1 DFQATT and CDR2 SNEGSKA (reference sequence). CDR3 length: 18 residues. V lost 3 bases to trimming and J lost 0 bases; unmatched junction nucleotides: 11. The CDR3 sequence: CSASTPGQFTSGANVLTF. The CDR3 DNA is TGCAGTGCTAGTACTCCGGGACAGTTCACCTCTGGGGCCAACGTCCTGACTTTC.

The genes are TRBV5-1 and TRBJ2-6; 8 bases are a match to TRBD1. Germline trimming cut 4 bases from V and 0 bases from J; bases unmatched to any gene: 3. CDR1 is SGHRS and CDR2 is YFSETQ in the germline V gene. This CDR3 is 16 amino acids long. The CDR3 protein is CASSRTGGSGANVLTF. The CDR3 nucleotides are TGCGCCAGCAGCCGCACAGGGGGCTCTGGGGCCAACGTCCTGACTTTC. The whole variable domain, filled in from reference TRBV5-1 and TRBJ2-6, reads KAGVTQTPRYLIKTRGQQVTLSCSPISGHRSVSWYQQTPGQGLQFLFEYFSETQRNKGNFPGRFSGRQFSNSRSEMNVSTLELGDSALYLCASSRTGGSGANVLTFGAGSRLTVL.

This clonotype was observed a few times. The CDR3 DNA sequence: TGTGCCAGTAGGGGGCAGGGGAGCTACAATGAGCAGTTCTTC. Translated, it gives CASRGQGSYNEQFF. J is TRBJ2-1 and V is TRBV19; TRBD1 might be the D (6 bases). Germline lookup yields CDR1 LNHDA and CDR2 SQIVND (reference sequence). V dropped 6 bases and J dropped 3 bases, with 12 bases sitting between them. The CDR3 is 14 amino acids.

V and J are TRBV29-1 and TRBJ2-7, with TRBD1 matching over 10 bases. Losses at the gene ends were 8 bases for V and 7 bases for J; bases not matched to a gene: 8. The germline CDR1 and CDR2 sequences are SQVTM and ANQGSEA. There are 12 residues in the CDR3. CDR3 bases: TGCAGCACGAGACAGGGGGCAGGGGAGCAGTACTTC. This gives the protein CSTRQGAGEQYF.

This rearrangement joins TRBV7-9 to TRBJ1-2; 8 bases are a match to TRBD1. The germline V gene encodes CDR1 SEHNR and CDR2 FQNEAQ (reference sequence). This CDR3 spans 16 amino acids. Trimming at V came to 6 bases and at J to 8 bases, leaving 17 bases not matched to a gene. CDR3 nucleotide sequence: TGTGCCAGCAGGCCGAACTCAGGGGGCCCCTCGGGAGGCTACACCTTC. Its protein is CASRPNSGGPSGGYTF.

CDR3 sequence (DNA): TGTGCCAGCAGCTTATCGCCCCAAGTCGTATACTACGAGCAGTACTTC. This encodes CASSLSPQVVYYEQYF. The rearrangement links TRBV7-2 to TRBJ2-7, with unresolved D. Trimming removed 2 bases at V and 3 bases at J, with 17 bases between. This CDR3 region has 16 residues. CDR1 is SGHTA and CDR2 is FQGNSA in the germline V gene.

The CDR3 sequence is CASSYFREGTEAFF. The CDR3, as DNA: TGTGCCAGCAGTTACTTCAGGGAAGGAACTGAAGCTTTCTTT. This chain joins TRBV6-2 or TRBV6-3 and TRBJ1-1; tentative D call: TRBD1 (5 bases). The CDR3 is made up of 14 amino acids. Trimming stripped 1 base from V and 5 bases from J, with 11 bases between. CDR1 and CDR2 (germline): MNHEY, SVGEGT.